This T cell receptor (beta chain) emerged from a study of blood T cell repertoires in COVID-19. About the study: Samples taken during acute and convalescent COVID-19 were collected in the United States, Italy and Spain.

Trimming took 5 bases from V and 6 from J, leaving 17 bases between them. Germline-derived CDR1 and CDR2 are LNHDA and SQIVND (reference sequence). The CDR3 has 14 amino acids. Libraries were prepared by immunoSEQ multiplex PCR; TCRdb keeps only in-frame clonotypes and omits some of them. The sample shows 280,000 or so clones, roughly 87% of them seen only once. What was sequenced was peripheral blood. This rearrangement joins TRBV19 to TRBJ2-7, with D possibly TRBD1 on 6 matching bases. The receptor was isolated from a human donor in a cohort sampled during active COVID-19. CDR3 residues: CASSPTTGSVEQYF. In DNA, the CDR3 is TGTGCCAGTAGTCCAACCACAGGGTCTGTCGAGCAGTACTTC.